These 21 T cell receptor beta chains share one sample of origin, sequenced in a study of CD8+CD57+ T cells in acquired aplastic anemia. Individuals selected for sequencing had exhibited CD8+CD57+ cell expansion on flow cytometry. The template used for profiling TCR beta VDJ and CDR3 was genomic DNA. TCRdb reanalysed the reads using MiXCR and keeps one entry per CDR3 protein. The sample includes 150,000 to 200,000 distinct CDR3 sequences, less than 60% seen only once; the top ten take around 1%. Sequencing was performed on sorted CD4+, CD8+, or CD8+CD57+ T cells (not recorded which) from PBMCs. The receptor set was obtained from a human donor with aplastic anemia.

The gene calls are TRBV15 and TRBJ1-6; no clear D gene. This CDR3 contains 14 residues. Germline V gene sequence: CDR1 LNHNV, CDR2 YYDKDF (reference sequence). V gave up 6 bases and J gave up 4 bases, with 10 bases separating them. For the CDR3, the DNA is TGTGCCACCAGTTCTGGGCCTTATAATTCACCCCTCCACTTT. Protein sequence: CATSSGPYNSPLHF.

The table lists this clonotype with many counts. V is TRBV7-8 and J is TRBJ1-1; D is uncertain. Trimming pared 3 bases from V and 0 bases from J, leaving 8 bases between. Germline CDR1 is SGHVS and CDR2 is FQNEAQ. The CDR3 contains 14 residues. CDR3 sequence reads: CASSLGRLNTEAFF. In nucleotides, the CDR3 is TGTGCCAGCAGCTTGGGCAGACTGAACACTGAAGCTTTCTTT.

J is TRBJ1-4 and V is TRBV15; 7 bases match TRBD1. The length of the CDR3 is 15 residues. Germline values: CDR1 LNHNV, CDR2 YYDKDF (reference sequence). The trim removed 7 bases at V and 5 bases at J, leaving 10 bases unmatched. The CDR3 coding sequence is TGTGCCACCACAACCAGGGGGAACCGAAATGAAAAACTGTTTTTT. Amino acids: CATTTRGNRNEKLFF.

There are many counts of this clonotype. V and J are TRBV9 and TRBJ1-2; TRBD1 matches at 8 bases. Germline V CDR1 and CDR2: SGDLS, YYNGEE. This CDR3 has 15 amino acids. Unmatched junction bases numbered 11, after V lost 4 bases and J lost 6 bases. This CDR3 reads CASSPRTGPDHGYTF. In DNA form, the CDR3 reads TGTGCCAGCAGCCCCCGGACAGGGCCGGACCATGGCTACACCTTC.

A few counts support this clonotype. The CDR3 spells CASSLKVANYGYTF. The CDR3 bases are TGTGCCAGCAGCCTAAAAGTGGCTAACTATGGCTACACCTTC. J is TRBJ1-2 and V is TRBV6-1; D not certain. The CDR3 is 14 residues long. Trimming pared 6 bases from V and 0 bases from J, leaving 11 bases between. The germline CDR1 and CDR2 sequences are MNHNS and SASEGT.

V is TRBV29-1 and J is TRBJ1-2; unclear D gene. V lost 7 bases to trimming and J lost 4 bases, with 13 bases between them. The CDR3 extends over 12 amino acids. Germline V gives CDR1 SQVTM, CDR2 ANQGSEA. The CDR3, as DNA: TGCAGCGCAAAGGACGGAGGCTATGGCTACACCTTC. Amino acids: CSAKDGGYGYTF.

In its sample, this clonotype was seen many times. V is TRBV20-1 and J is TRBJ2-2; D is undetermined. V lost 1 base and J 3 bases, leaving 6 bases between the germline ends. The germline gives CDR1 DFQATT, CDR2 SNEGSKA (reference sequence). The CDR3 is made up of 13 amino acids. CDR3 DNA: TGCAGTGCTAGAGCGCCCTACACCGGGGAGCTGTTTTTT. It encodes CSARAPYTGELFF.

This clonotype was seen a single time. This chain joins TRBV5-8 and TRBJ1-6, with D possibly matching TRBD1 (5 bases). Between the trimmed V and J ends, which lost 4 bases and 5 bases, there was a span of 13 bases. Germline V gene data show CDR1 as SGHTS and CDR2 as YDEGEE. The CDR3 extends over 15 amino acids. The CDR3 DNA reads TGTGCCAGCAGCCTCAGGGAGAGTCATAATTCACCCCTCCACTTT. Its protein product is CASSLRESHNSPLHF.

The table lists this clonotype with a count of one. The rearrangement uses TRBV2 and TRBJ1-2, with TRBD1 as a possible D gene (6 bases). The CDR3 sequence is 13 residues long. The germline CDR1 and CDR2 sequences are SNHLY and FYNNEI. CDR3 sequence reads: CASSRGGNYGYTF. The CDR3 nucleotides read TGTGCTAGTAGCAGGGGTGGCAACTATGGCTACACCTTC.

This clonotype was counted at least ten times. The chain employs TRBV15 and TRBJ1-6; weak D call: TRBD1 (5 bases). The CDR3 sequence is 15 residues long. The ends were cut back, 7 bases at V and 7 bases at J, with 17 bases in the middle. Germline V gives CDR1 LNHNV, CDR2 YYDKDF (reference sequence). This chain's CDR3 is CATTKGNRENSPLHF. The CDR3 DNA is TGTGCCACCACGAAGGGGAACAGAGAAAATTCACCCCTCCACTTT.

This clonotype was seen at least ten times. The chain uses TRBV5-6 and TRBJ1-5; D not certain. The V and J ends lost 1 base and 3 bases respectively, with 8 bases between them. This CDR3 has 14 residues. Per germline, CDR1 SGHDT and CDR2 YYEEEE. As DNA, the CDR3 is TGTGCCAGCAGCTTGTGGGGAATCAATCAGCCCCAGCATTTT. Protein: CASSLWGINQPQHF.

CDR3 in DNA: TGTGCCAGCAGTTTGCGACAGGGAGGACGTGGCTACACCTTC. The encoded protein is CASSLRQGGRGYTF. The rearrangement uses TRBV12-3 or TRBV12-4 and TRBJ1-2, with 7 bases aligning to TRBD1. CDR3 size: 14 residues. V gave up 3 bases and J gave up 7 bases; unmatched junction bases: 8.

The gene calls are TRBV15 and TRBJ1-1, with D hard to call. This CDR3 contains 15 residues. V lost 0 bases to trimming and J lost 5 bases, with 13 bases between them. The germline V gene has CDR1 LNHNV and CDR2 YYDKDF (reference sequence). The CDR3: CATSRELTVLTEAFF. DNA of the CDR3: TGTGCCACCAGCAGAGAATTGACCGTACTGACTGAAGCTTTCTTT.

This clonotype was counted ten times or more. The chain recombines TRBV10-3 with TRBJ1-2; D gene ambiguous. Germline V lookup: CDR1 ENHRY, CDR2 SYGVKD. There are 12 residues in the CDR3. Trimming stripped 10 bases from V and 4 bases from J, with 13 bases between. CDR3 residues: CATQQSSYGYTF. CDR3 DNA sequence: TGTGCCACCCAGCAGTCTTCCTATGGCTACACCTTC.

This clonotype was detected only once. This is likely a read error, given that the CDR3 carries no conserved phenylalanine or tryptophan at its end. The chain has TRBV6-1 and TRBJ1-1; no clear D gene. CDR1 is MNHNS and CDR2 is SASEGT in the germline V gene. The CDR3 consists of 12 residues. V lost 6 bases and J 1 base, leaving 6 bases between the germline ends. The CDR3 protein is CASSIGNTEAFL. The CDR3 nucleotides are TGTGCCAGCAGCATTGGGAACACTGAAGCTTTCTTA.

There are many counts of this clonotype. The chain recombines TRBV7-9 with TRBJ2-3; D perhaps matches TRBD2 (6 bases). Looked up from germline, CDR1 is SEHNR and CDR2 is FQNEAQ (reference sequence). V lost 3 bases and J 1 base, leaving 14 bases between the germline ends. The CDR3 is 16 amino acids. The chain's CDR3 is CASSFGAGGGTDTQYF. Here the CDR3 DNA reads TGTGCCAGCAGCTTCGGGGCAGGCGGGGGCACAGATACGCAGTATTTT. The full variable domain, in which reference TRBV7-9 and TRBJ2-3 provide the parts outside the CDR3, is DTGVSQNPRHKITKRGQNVTFRCDPISEHNRLYWYRQTLGQGPEFLTYFQNEAQLEKSRLLSDRFSAERPKGSFSTLEIQRTEQGDSAMYLCASSFGAGGGTDTQYFGPGTRLTVL.

This clonotype has a count of ten or more. The V call is TRBV7-8, the J call TRBJ1-2; D remains ambiguous. CDR1 and CDR2 from the germline V gene are SGHVS and FQNEAQ. V dropped 2 bases and J dropped 10 bases, with 14 bases sitting between them. This CDR3 is 13 amino acids long. CDR3 loop: CASSLSYEVNYTF. In nucleotides, the CDR3 is TGTGCCAGCAGCTTATCTTACGAGGTGAACTACACCTTC.

The rearrangement joins TRBV29-1 to TRBJ2-5; TRBD2 might be the D (5 bases). This CDR3 spans 14 amino acids. V was clipped by 7 bases and J by 5 bases, with 20 bases between them. CDR1 is SQVTM and CDR2 is ANQGSEA in the germline V gene. The CDR3 DNA reads as TGCAGCGCGGAGGCTGGACTGGAAAGGGAGACCCAGTACTTC. This translates into CSAEAGLERETQYF.

The table lists this clonotype with many counts. The chain employs TRBV2 and TRBJ1-6; TRBD1 might be the D (6 bases). This CDR3 is built from 16 residues. Germline V CDR1 and CDR2: SNHLY, FYNNEI. Trimming took off 6 bases at V and 0 bases at J, with 12 bases between the two ends. This chain's CDR3 is CASRVDRSSYNSPLHF. The CDR3 DNA is TGTGCCAGCAGAGTGGACAGAAGCTCCTATAATTCACCCCTCCACTTT.

The chain uses TRBV10-2 and TRBJ1-6, with D tentatively TRBD1 (5 bases). In germline, CDR1 is WSHSY, CDR2 SAAADI. V lost 4 bases and J 10 bases, leaving 11 bases between the germline ends. This CDR3 comprises 13 residues. Here the CDR3 DNA reads TGCGCCAGCAGTGCGGGGGGGTCCTCACCCCTCCACTTT. Its translation is CASSAGGSSPLHF.

V usage is TRBV19 and J usage is TRBJ1-6; D uncertain. V was pared by 7 bases and J by 17 bases, with 9 bases between. There are 9 residues in the CDR3. Germline-derived CDR1 and CDR2 are LNHDA and SQIVND (reference sequence). As DNA, the CDR3 is TGTGCCAGTACTACAACCGTCCACTTT. It translates to CASTTTVHF. Filled out from reference TRBV19 and TRBJ1-6, the complete variable domain reads DGGITQSPKYLFRKEGQNVTLSCEQNLNHDAMYWYRQDPGQGLRLIYYSQIVNDFQKGDIAEGYSVSREKKESFPLTVTSAQKNPTAFYLCASTTTVHFGNGTRLTVT.